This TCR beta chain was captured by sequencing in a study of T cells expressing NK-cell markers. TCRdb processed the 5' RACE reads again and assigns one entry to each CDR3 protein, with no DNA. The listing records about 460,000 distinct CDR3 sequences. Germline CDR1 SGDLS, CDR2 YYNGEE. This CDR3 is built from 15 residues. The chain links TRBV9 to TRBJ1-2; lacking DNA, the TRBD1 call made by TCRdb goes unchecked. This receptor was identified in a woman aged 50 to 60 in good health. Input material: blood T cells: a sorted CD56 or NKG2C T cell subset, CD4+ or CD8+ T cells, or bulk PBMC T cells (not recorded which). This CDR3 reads CASSFSTGVNYGYTF.